Presented here are 10 T cell receptor beta chains from one specimen sequenced in a study of a mutant IDH1 vaccine in newly diagnosed glioma. Sample time point: week 47, end of study. The vaccine gave 300 ug of a 20-mer mutant IDH1 peptide subcutaneously per dose. Their antigens remain unidentified. Clones were read by immunoSEQ multiplex PCR, and TCRdb kept only the in-frame ones, dropping some. The sample holds around 50,000 clones; 84% are singletons and the top ten take around 4%. The sample was PBMCs, taken from a glioma patient whose treatment included an IDH1 peptide vaccine. The origin of the receptors is a woman younger than 45 with glioma. Some clones in this sample may be carry-over from other donors' samples.

This chain joins TRBV10-3 and TRBJ2-3; 10 bases align to TRBD1. This CDR3 contains 13 residues. J lost 6 bases, V lost 6 bases, and 3 bases had no gene match. Germline CDR1 and CDR2: ENHRY and SYGVKD. The CDR3 nucleotides are TGTGCCATCAGCGGACAGGGGGTGGATACGCAGTATTTT. Translation gives CAISGQGVDTQYF.

The chain joins TRBV6-5 to TRBJ2-2; 8 nucleotides line up with TRBD2. V shed 8 bases and J 4 bases; nucleotides not matched to a gene: 6. CDR1 is MNHEY and CDR2 is SVGAGI in the germline V gene. This CDR3 is built from 14 residues. CDR3 in amino acids: CASRSGSSTGELFF. Here the CDR3 DNA reads TGTGCCAGCCGGAGCGGGAGTTCCACCGGGGAGCTGTTTTTT.

V is TRBV19 and J is TRBJ2-7, with 8 bases aligning to TRBD2. Germline CDR1 LNHDA, CDR2 SQIVND (reference sequence). The CDR3 spans 14 residues. Germline trimming cut 6 bases from V and 2 bases from J; bases unmatched to any gene: 6. In DNA form, the CDR3 reads TGTGCCAGTAGCCCGGCGGGAGGCCCCTACGAGCAGTACTTC. Translated: CASSPAGGPYEQYF.

The chain has TRBV5-5 and TRBJ2-7; 8 bases align to TRBD2. Germline V gene data show CDR1 as SGHKS and CDR2 as YYEKEE (reference sequence). The junction had 3 bases not matched to a gene; V was cut back by 2 bases and J by 5 bases. CDR3 length equals 13 residues. CDR3 nucleotides: TGTGCCAGCAGCTTACGAGCGGGAGACGAGCAGTACTTC. As protein: CASSLRAGDEQYF.

The chain employs TRBV13 and TRBJ1-4; D unclear. The germline V gene encodes CDR1 PRHDT and CDR2 FYEKMQ (reference sequence). Between the trimmed V and J ends, which lost 5 bases and 3 bases, there was a span of 10 bases. This CDR3 region has 14 residues. The CDR3 loop is CASSQGSPNEKLFF. The CDR3 DNA sequence: TGTGCCAGCAGCCAAGGGTCCCCTAATGAAAAACTGTTTTTT.

For the CDR3, the DNA is TGTGCCAGCAGCTTAGCCGGGAACTATGGCTACACCTTC. It encodes CASSLAGNYGYTF. The rearrangement links TRBV7-8 to TRBJ1-2, with no clear D. This CDR3 is 13 amino acids long. CDR1 is SGHVS, CDR2 FQNEAQ, per germline. The V end lost 0 bases, the J end lost 2 bases, and 4 bases lay between the germline ends.

The chain is built from TRBV6-1 and TRBJ2-7; D is possibly TRBD2 (6 bases). Germline lookup yields CDR1 MNHNS and CDR2 SASEGT. The CDR3 is made up of 16 amino acids. The germline V and J ends were trimmed by 0 bases and 2 bases, with 14 bases remaining between them. CDR3 sequence reads: CASSEAGLAHTYEQYF. DNA for the CDR3: TGTGCCAGCAGTGAAGCGGGGCTAGCGCATACCTACGAGCAGTACTTC.

The rearrangement joins TRBV6-5 to TRBJ2-7; D might be TRBD2 (6 bases). V shed 0 bases and J shed 2 bases, with 11 bases lying between them. There are 15 residues in the CDR3. CDR1 is MNHEY and CDR2 is SVGAGI in the germline V gene. The CDR3 loop is CASSYSPGLTYEQYF. CDR3 sequence (DNA): TGTGCCAGCAGTTACTCGCCCGGACTAACCTACGAGCAGTACTTC.

CDR3 amino acids: CASSPTADRSTGYTF. The CDR3 DNA sequence: TGTGCCAGCAGCCCCACCGCCGACAGGTCGACTGGCTACACCTTC. The chain combines TRBV11-2 with TRBJ1-2, with D possibly matching TRBD1 (6 bases). Trimming took 5 bases from V and 7 from J, leaving 20 bases between them. Germline CDR1 is SGHAT and CDR2 is FQNNGV. The CDR3 is 15 amino acids.

This sequence joins TRBV19 and TRBJ1-1; D possibly corresponds to TRBD1 (5 bases). V was pared by 9 bases and J by 3 bases, with 20 bases between. CDR1 LNHDA and CDR2 SQIVND come from the germline V gene (reference sequence). This CDR3 region has 15 residues. The CDR3 loop reads CASQAGTRADTEAFF. The CDR3 bases are TGTGCCAGCCAGGCTGGGACGCGAGCGGACACTGAAGCTTTCTTT.